This TCR beta chain was profiled in a study of blood T cell repertoires in COVID-19. Study-level information: Sites in the United States, Italy and Spain provided acute and convalescent COVID-19 samples. From T cells, B-cell-depleted T cells, or PBMCs came the material, which was cDNA or gDNA.

Original processing methods: Nucleated cell number was recorded as an estimate derived from reference gene primer amplification. The table came from immunoSEQ multiplex PCR; TCRdb's copy has only in-frame clones and leaves some out. The DNA gave D and trimming, while V, J and clone size come from that table. The table lists over 100,000 clones, around 84% of them singletons. Germline CDR1 reads SGDLS; CDR2 reads YYNGEE. V lost 4 bases to trimming and J lost 2 bases; unmatched junction nucleotides: 3. The CDR3 is 15 amino acids. V usage is TRBV9 and J usage is TRBJ1-5; 10 bases map to TRBD1. The sequenced sample was peripheral blood. The sequence was obtained from a woman of 80 years or more with active or convalescent COVID-19. CDR3 sequence reads: CASSPGTGGNQPQHF. CDR3 nucleotide sequence: TGTGCCAGCAGCCCAGGGACAGGGGGCAATCAGCCCCAGCATTTT.